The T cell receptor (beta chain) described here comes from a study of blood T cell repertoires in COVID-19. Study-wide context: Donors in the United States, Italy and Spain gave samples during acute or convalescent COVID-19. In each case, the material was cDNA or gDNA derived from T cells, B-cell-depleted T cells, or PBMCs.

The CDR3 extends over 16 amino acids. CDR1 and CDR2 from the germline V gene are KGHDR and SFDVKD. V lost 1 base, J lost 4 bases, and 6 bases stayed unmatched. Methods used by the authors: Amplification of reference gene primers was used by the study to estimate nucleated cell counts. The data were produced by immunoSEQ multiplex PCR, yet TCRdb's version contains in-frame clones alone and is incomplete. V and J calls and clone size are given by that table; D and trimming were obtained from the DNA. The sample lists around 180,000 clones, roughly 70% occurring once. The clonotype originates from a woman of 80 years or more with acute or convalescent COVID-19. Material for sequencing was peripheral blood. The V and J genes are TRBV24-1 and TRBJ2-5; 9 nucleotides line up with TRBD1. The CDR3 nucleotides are TGTGCCACCAGTGATTTTGGGACAGGGCACCCAGAGACCCAGTACTTC. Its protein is CATSDFGTGHPETQYF.